Sequencing of this T cell receptor beta chain was carried out in a study of cytomegalovirus exposure and HLA in healthy donors. Study-wide context: Most donors, 81% of 398 genotyped, fell in the Caucasian-associated ancestry cluster.

The PCR made use of 60 Vbeta and 13 Jbeta primers. Measured with immunoSEQ multiplex PCR; TCRdb has only the in-frame clones, and not every one. This repertoire includes around 100,000 clones. Study findings and constraints: Among the CMV-associated chains, a few were confirmed in vitro as specific for CMV antigens. Later on, analysis showed that most CMV-associated TCR beta chains appeared to be HLA-restricted.

Comments on this clone: The antigen remains undetermined.

The CDR3 extends over 14 amino acids. Deletions cut 4 bases from V and 7 bases from J, with 13 bases between. Germline CDR1 MNHEY, CDR2 SMNVEV (reference sequence). This chain connects TRBV27 to TRBJ1-4, with D tentatively TRBD1 (6 bases). Sequencing input: PBMCs. This clonotype was obtained from a man under 40 in good health and CMV-seronegative. The CDR3 DNA reads as TGTGCCAGCAGTTACAAAGGGGGTGGTGAAAAACTGTTTTTT. This gives the protein CASSYKGGGEKLFF.